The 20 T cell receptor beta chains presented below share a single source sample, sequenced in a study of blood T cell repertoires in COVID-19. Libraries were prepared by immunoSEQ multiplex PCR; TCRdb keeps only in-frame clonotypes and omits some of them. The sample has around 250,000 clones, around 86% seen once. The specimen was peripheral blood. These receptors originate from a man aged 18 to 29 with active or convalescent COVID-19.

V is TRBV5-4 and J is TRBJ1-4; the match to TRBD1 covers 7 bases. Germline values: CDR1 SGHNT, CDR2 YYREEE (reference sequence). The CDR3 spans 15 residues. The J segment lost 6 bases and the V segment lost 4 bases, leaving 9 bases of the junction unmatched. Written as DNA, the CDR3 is TGTGCCAGCAGCGCAAACAGGGGAATAGATGAAAAACTGTTTTTT. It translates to CASSANRGIDEKLFF.

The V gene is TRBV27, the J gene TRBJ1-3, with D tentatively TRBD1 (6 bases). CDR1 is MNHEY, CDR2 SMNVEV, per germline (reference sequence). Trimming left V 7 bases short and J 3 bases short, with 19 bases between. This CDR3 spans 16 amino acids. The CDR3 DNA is TGTGCCAGCAACCCACCGGGACAACATTTTGGAAACACCATATATTTT. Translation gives CASNPPGQHFGNTIYF.

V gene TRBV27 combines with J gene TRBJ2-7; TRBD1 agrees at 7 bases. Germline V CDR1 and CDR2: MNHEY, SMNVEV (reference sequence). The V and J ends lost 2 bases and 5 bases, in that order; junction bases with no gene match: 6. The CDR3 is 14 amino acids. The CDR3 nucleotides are TGTGCCAGCAGTTTACGACAGGGCAGCCACGAGCAGTACTTC. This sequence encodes CASSLRQGSHEQYF.

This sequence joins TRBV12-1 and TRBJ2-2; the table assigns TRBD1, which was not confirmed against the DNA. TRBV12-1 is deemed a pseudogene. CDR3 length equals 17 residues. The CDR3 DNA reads TGTGCCAGCAGCTTTGGTACGCCGGGACAGGGTACCGGGGAGCTGTTTTTT. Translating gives CASSFGTPGQGTGELFF.

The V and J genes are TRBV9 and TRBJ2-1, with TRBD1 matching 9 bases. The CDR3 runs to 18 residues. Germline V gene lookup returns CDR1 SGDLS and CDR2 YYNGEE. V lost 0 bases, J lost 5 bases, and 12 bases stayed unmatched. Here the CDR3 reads CASSVVPQGTGQNNEQFF. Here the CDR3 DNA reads TGTGCCAGCAGCGTAGTACCCCAAGGGACAGGGCAAAACAATGAGCAGTTCTTC. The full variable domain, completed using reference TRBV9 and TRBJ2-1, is DSGVTQTPKHLITATGQRVTLRCSPRSGDLSVYWYQQSLDQGLQFLIQYYNGEERAKGNILERFSAQQFPDLHSELNLSSLELGDSALYFCASSVVPQGTGQNNEQFFGPGTRLTVL.

CDR3 amino acids: CASSEPWLDEQYF. CDR3 coding DNA: TGTGCCAGCAGTGAACCATGGCTAGACGAGCAGTACTTC. This chain uses TRBV6-1 with TRBJ2-7; no clear D. CDR1 and CDR2 (germline): MNHNS, SASEGT. This CDR3 comprises 13 residues. V was shortened by 2 bases and J by 5 bases, with 10 bases between the two germline ends.

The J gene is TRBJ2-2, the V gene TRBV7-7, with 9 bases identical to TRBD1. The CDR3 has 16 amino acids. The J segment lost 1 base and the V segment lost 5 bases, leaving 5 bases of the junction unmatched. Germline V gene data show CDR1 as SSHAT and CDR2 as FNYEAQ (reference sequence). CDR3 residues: CASSPQGQGNTGELFF. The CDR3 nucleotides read TGTGCCAGCAGCCCCCAGGGACAGGGGAACACCGGGGAGCTGTTTTTT.

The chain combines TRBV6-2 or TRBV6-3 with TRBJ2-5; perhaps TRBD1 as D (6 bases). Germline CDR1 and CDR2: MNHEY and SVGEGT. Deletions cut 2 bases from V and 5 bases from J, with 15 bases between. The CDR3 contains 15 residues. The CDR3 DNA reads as TGTGCCAGCAGTTACGTACAGGGCCCGGGGGAGACCCAGTACTTC. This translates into CASSYVQGPGETQYF.

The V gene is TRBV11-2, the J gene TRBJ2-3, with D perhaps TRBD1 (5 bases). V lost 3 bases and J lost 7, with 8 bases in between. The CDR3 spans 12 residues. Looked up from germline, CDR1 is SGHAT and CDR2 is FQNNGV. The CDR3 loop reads CASSFRANTQYF. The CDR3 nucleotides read TGTGCCAGCAGCTTCAGGGCAAATACGCAGTATTTT.

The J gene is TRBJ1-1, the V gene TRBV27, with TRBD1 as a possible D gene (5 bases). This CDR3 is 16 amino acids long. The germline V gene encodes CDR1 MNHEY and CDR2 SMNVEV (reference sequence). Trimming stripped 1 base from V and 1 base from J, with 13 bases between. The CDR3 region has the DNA TGTGCCAGCAGTTTATTAGGCCAGGGCCCGAACACTGAAGCTTTCTTT. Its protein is CASSLLGQGPNTEAFF.

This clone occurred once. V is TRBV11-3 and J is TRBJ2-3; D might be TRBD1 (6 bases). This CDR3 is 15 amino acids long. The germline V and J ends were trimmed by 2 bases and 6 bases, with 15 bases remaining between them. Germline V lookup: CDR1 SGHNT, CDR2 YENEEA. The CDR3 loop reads CASSLRTAAADTQYF. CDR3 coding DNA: TGTGCCAGCAGCTTAAGGACAGCTGCTGCTGATACGCAGTATTTT.

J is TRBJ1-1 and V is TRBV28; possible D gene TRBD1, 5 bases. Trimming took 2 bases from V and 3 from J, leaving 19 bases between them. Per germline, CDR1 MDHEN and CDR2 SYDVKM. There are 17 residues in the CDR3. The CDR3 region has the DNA TGTGCCAGCAGTTTAGTGTTGGTCAATCCAGGGCACACTGAAGCTTTCTTT. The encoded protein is CASSLVLVNPGHTEAFF.

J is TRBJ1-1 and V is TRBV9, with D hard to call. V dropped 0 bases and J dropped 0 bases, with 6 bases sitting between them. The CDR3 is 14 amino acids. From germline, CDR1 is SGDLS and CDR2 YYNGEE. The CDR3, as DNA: TGTGCCAGCAGCGTAGGTCGTTTGAACACTGAAGCTTTCTTT. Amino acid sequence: CASSVGRLNTEAFF.

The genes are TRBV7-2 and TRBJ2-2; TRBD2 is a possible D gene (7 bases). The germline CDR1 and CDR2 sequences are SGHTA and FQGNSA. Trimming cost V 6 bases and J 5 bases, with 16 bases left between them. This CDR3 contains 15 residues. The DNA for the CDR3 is TGTGCCAGCAGTCGTGGGGGGGCTCGAACCGGGGAGCTGTTTTTT. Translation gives CASSRGGARTGELFF.

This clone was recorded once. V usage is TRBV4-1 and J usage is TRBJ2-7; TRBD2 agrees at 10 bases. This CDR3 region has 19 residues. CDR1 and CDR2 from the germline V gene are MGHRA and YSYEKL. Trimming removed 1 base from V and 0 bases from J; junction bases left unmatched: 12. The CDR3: CASSQADSSGGGSSYEQYF. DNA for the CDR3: TGCGCCAGCAGCCAAGCGGACTCTAGCGGGGGAGGGAGCTCCTACGAGCAGTACTTC.

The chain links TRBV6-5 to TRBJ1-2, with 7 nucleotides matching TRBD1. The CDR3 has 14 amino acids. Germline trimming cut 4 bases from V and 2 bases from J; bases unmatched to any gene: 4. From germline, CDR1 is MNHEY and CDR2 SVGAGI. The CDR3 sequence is CASSSDRTNYGYTF. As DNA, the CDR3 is TGTGCCAGCAGTTCGGACAGGACCAACTATGGCTACACCTTC.

The CDR3 nucleotides are TGTGCCAGCAGTTATTCACAGGGAATGGGCGAGCAGTACTTC. It translates to CASSYSQGMGEQYF. The rearrangement uses TRBV6-5 and TRBJ2-7; possible D gene TRBD1, 6 bases. Deletions cut 3 bases from V and 6 bases from J, with 15 bases between. Germline assignment: CDR1 MNHEY and CDR2 SVGAGI. The CDR3 runs 14 residues.

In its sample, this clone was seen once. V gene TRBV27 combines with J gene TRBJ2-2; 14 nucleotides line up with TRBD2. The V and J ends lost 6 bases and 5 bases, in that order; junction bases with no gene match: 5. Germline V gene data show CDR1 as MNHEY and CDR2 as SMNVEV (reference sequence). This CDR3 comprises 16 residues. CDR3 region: CASRGTSGSSTGELFF. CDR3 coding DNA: TGTGCCAGCAGAGGGACTAGCGGGAGTAGTACCGGGGAGCTGTTTTTT.

CDR3 in amino acids: CASSLVSRGVGDEQFF. CDR3 nucleotides: TGTGCCAGCAGCTTGGTATCCCGGGGGGTAGGGGATGAGCAGTTCTTC. The chain combines TRBV5-6 with TRBJ2-1, with 7 bases identical to TRBD2. Germline assignment: CDR1 SGHDT and CDR2 YYEEEE. CDR3 length equals 16 residues. The V segment lost 0 bases and the J segment 8 bases; nucleotides outside the gene matches: 11.

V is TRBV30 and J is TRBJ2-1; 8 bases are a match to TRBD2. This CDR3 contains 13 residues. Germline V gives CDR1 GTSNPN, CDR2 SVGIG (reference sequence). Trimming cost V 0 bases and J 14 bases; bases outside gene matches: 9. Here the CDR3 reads CAWSVSRGGLEFF. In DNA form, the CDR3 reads TGTGCCTGGAGTGTAAGTCGGGGGGGCCTAGAGTTCTTC. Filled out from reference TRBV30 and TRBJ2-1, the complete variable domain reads SQTIHQWPATLVQPVGSPLSLECTVEGTSNPNLYWYRQAAGRGLQLLFYSVGIGQISSEVPQNLSASRPQDRQFILSSKKLLLSDSGFYLCAWSVSRGGLEFFGPGTRLTVL.